Below, one TCR beta chain is given with its context. The assay was immunoSEQ multiplex PCR, and TCRdb's table has in-frame clones only and misses some. The table lists some 54,000 clones, 85% to 90% of them singletons. The sample originates from a study of OX40 agonist ivuxolimab in advanced cancers. Between the trimmed V and J ends, which lost 0 bases and 4 bases, there was a span of 10 bases. Germline V gene data show CDR1 as SGHRS and CDR2 as YFSETQ. This CDR3 is built from 14 residues. The clonotype comes from an adult with an advanced solid tumor such as melanoma, head and neck, liver or kidney cancer. The V call is TRBV5-1, the J call TRBJ1-1; D is uncertain. Here the sequenced sample was CD4+ or CD8+ T cells sorted from blood, taken in a trial of the OX40 agonist ivuxolimab. The CDR3 sequence: CASSLVPGSTEAFF. The DNA of the CDR3 is TGCGCCAGCAGCTTGGTCCCGGGTAGCACTGAAGCTTTCTTT.